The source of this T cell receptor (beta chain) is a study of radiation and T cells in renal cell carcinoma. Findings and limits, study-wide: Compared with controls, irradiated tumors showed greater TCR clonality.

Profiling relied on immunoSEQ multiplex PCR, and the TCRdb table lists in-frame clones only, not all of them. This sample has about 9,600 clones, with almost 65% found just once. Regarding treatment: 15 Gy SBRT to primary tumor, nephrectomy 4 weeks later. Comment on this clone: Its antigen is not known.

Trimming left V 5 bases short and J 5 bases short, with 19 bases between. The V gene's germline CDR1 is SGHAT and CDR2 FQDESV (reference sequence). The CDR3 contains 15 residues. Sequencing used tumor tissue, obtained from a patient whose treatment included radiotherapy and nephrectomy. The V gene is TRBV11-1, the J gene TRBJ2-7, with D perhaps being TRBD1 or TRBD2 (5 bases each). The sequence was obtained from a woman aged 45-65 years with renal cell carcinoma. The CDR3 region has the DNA TGTGCCAGCAGCGTGGCAACCGGGGCCTTCAACGAGCAGTACTTC. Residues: CASSVATGAFNEQYF.